These 18 T cell receptor beta chains share one sample of origin, sequenced in a study of CD8 T cells in ankylosing spondylitis. The study's findings and limits: A TCR beta motif made of fewer than ten highly homologous variants seemed typical of ankylosing spondylitis blood.

Antigen specificity for these receptors is unknown. One entry per CDR3 protein results from TCRdb running MiXCR on the 5' RACE reads. The sample holds over 400,000 distinct CDR3 sequences, 26% seen once. Sequenced material: blood, either unsorted or a sorted T cell fraction (not recorded which). These receptors all stem from a male donor with ankylosing spondylitis.

The table lists this clonotype with a few counts. The gene calls are TRBV5-1 and TRBJ2-1, with 14 bases aligning to TRBD2. Germline CDR1 reads SGHRS; CDR2 reads YFSETQ. V lost 3 bases and J lost 0; bases outside the gene matches: 11. CDR3 length: 20 residues. CDR3 amino acids: CASSSTGTSGSQSSYNEQFF. CDR3 DNA: TGCGCCAGCAGCTCAACCGGGACTAGCGGGAGCCAGAGCTCCTACAATGAGCAGTTCTTC.

The CDR3 reads CATSREGDTEAFF. The CDR3, as DNA: TGTGCCACTTCCAGGGAGGGGGACACTGAAGCTTTCTTT. The rearrangement links TRBV10-3 to TRBJ1-1; weak D call: TRBD1 (6 bases). The CDR3 runs to 13 residues. Trimming took off 10 bases at V and 3 bases at J, with 15 bases between the two ends. Germline V gene data show CDR1 as ENHRY and CDR2 as SYGVKD.

The chain carries TRBV20-1 and TRBJ1-1; the D is unclear. The V end was cut by 6 bases, the J end by 4 bases, with 15 bases between. Germline V gene lookup returns CDR1 DFQATT and CDR2 SNEGSKA (reference sequence). The CDR3 contains 13 residues. The CDR3 region is CSAPFHVGTEAFF. CDR3 DNA sequence: TGCAGTGCCCCATTCCACGTCGGCACTGAAGCTTTCTTT.

V is TRBV28 and J is TRBJ2-5; D may correspond to TRBD1 or TRBD2 (5 bases each). V lost 6 bases and J 8 bases, leaving 19 bases between the germline ends. This CDR3 spans 14 amino acids. CDR1 and CDR2 from the germline V gene are MDHEN and SYDVKM. The CDR3 spells CASSTTGGPDTQYF. The CDR3 DNA follows: TGTGCCAGCAGCACTACAGGAGGCCCAGATACCCAGTACTTC.

CDR3 region: CASSPTGGSSGYTF. As DNA, the CDR3 is TGTGCCAGCAGCCCTACAGGGGGAAGCTCCGGCTACACCTTC. J is TRBJ1-2 and V is TRBV12-3 or TRBV12-4; 8 bases agree with TRBD1. The CDR3 runs to 14 residues. The V and J ends lost 6 bases and 8 bases, in that order; junction bases with no gene match: 11.

In its sample, this clonotype was seen a few times. J is TRBJ1-2 and V is TRBV27; D is perhaps TRBD1 (5 bases). V was shortened by 5 bases and J by 3 bases, with 16 bases between the two germline ends. The CDR3 is 15 residues long. Germline V lookup: CDR1 MNHEY, CDR2 SMNVEV (reference sequence). The CDR3 reads CASSITGGEDYGYTF. The CDR3 DNA reads TGTGCCAGCAGTATAACGGGGGGGGAGGACTATGGCTACACCTTC.

V gene TRBV5-1 combines with J gene TRBJ1-1, with D hard to call. Trimming stripped 6 bases from V and 5 bases from J, with 14 bases between. The CDR3 contains 13 residues. Germline lookup yields CDR1 SGHRS and CDR2 YFSETQ. The CDR3 loop is CASTPDPSTEAFF. The CDR3 DNA sequence: TGCGCCAGCACCCCGGACCCGTCAACTGAAGCTTTCTTT.

The V and J genes are TRBV2 and TRBJ1-2; D is perhaps TRBD1 (6 bases). V dropped 3 bases and J dropped 4 bases, with 15 bases sitting between them. CDR3 length equals 15 residues. Germline CDR1 reads SNHLY; CDR2 reads FYNNEI. The CDR3 is CASSDLGHRGYGYTF. The CDR3 nucleotides read TGTGCCAGCAGTGACCTGGGACACCGTGGCTATGGCTACACCTTC.

J is TRBJ1-5 and V is TRBV20-1, with D possibly matching TRBD1 (5 bases). There are 13 residues in the CDR3. The V end was cut by 5 bases, the J end by 5 bases, with 13 bases between. CDR1 and CDR2 from the germline V gene are DFQATT and SNEGSKA (reference sequence). The CDR3, as DNA: TGCAGTGCTCCCCGGGACGGAGATCAGCCCCAGCATTTT. This sequence encodes CSAPRDGDQPQHF.

The chain is built from TRBV27 and TRBJ2-2; 8 nucleotides align to TRBD1. Looked up from germline, CDR1 is MNHEY and CDR2 is SMNVEV (reference sequence). The CDR3 covers 15 residues. Trimming removed 5 bases from V and 6 bases from J; junction bases left unmatched: 8. The CDR3 is CASSPPQGVPGELFF. The CDR3 DNA is TGTGCCAGCAGTCCCCCACAGGGGGTTCCCGGGGAGCTGTTTTTT.

The gene calls are TRBV15 and TRBJ1-5; D is undetermined. Looked up from germline, CDR1 is LNHNV and CDR2 is YYDKDF (reference sequence). Between the trimmed V and J ends, which lost 0 bases and 7 bases, there was a span of 16 bases. The CDR3 extends over 16 amino acids. The CDR3 region has the DNA TGTGCCACCAGCAGAGAGTCCCCCACCGCGGGGCAGCCCCAGCATTTT. The encoded protein is CATSRESPTAGQPQHF.

CDR3 bases: TGCAGCGTTAGATACGGGACAGGTAGGAACACTGAAGCTTTCTTT. As protein: CSVRYGTGRNTEAFF. The chain is built from TRBV29-1 and TRBJ1-1; 8 bases map to TRBD1. Germline CDR1 reads SQVTM; CDR2 reads ANQGSEA. With 5 bases clipped from V and 1 base from J, the junction kept 9 bases outside the gene matches. This CDR3 contains 15 residues.

The chain uses TRBV24-1 and TRBJ1-2; the D gene is possibly TRBD1 (6 bases). The V end lost 3 bases, the J end lost 4 bases, and 11 bases lay between the germline ends. CDR1 and CDR2 from the germline V gene are KGHDR and SFDVKD. This CDR3 is 14 amino acids long. CDR3 sequence: CATSDGGESYGYTF. CDR3 in DNA: TGTGCCACCAGTGATGGGGGCGAGAGCTATGGCTACACCTTC.

This sequence joins TRBV7-2 and TRBJ1-1, with D hard to call. The CDR3 covers 15 residues. Germline V gene data show CDR1 as SGHTA and CDR2 as FQGNSA. The germline V and J ends were trimmed by 1 base and 3 bases, with 12 bases remaining between them. CDR3 sequence reads: CASSLVPFADTEAFF. In DNA form, the CDR3 reads TGTGCCAGCAGCTTAGTGCCTTTCGCGGACACTGAAGCTTTCTTT.

This clonotype has at least ten counts. This sequence joins TRBV28 and TRBJ2-7, with TRBD2 matching over 7 bases. CDR1 and CDR2 from the germline V gene are MDHEN and SYDVKM. The CDR3 spans 12 residues. V shed 8 bases, J shed 4 bases, and the junction held 5 bases outside the gene matches. The CDR3 nucleotides are TGTGCCAGCCATCGCGGGAGATACGAGCAGTACTTC. Residues: CASHRGRYEQYF. Full variable domain (missing parts from reference TRBV28 and TRBJ2-7): DVKVTQSSRYLVKRTGEKVFLECVQDMDHENMFWYRQDPGLGLRLIYFSYDVKMKEKGDIPEGYSVSREKKERFSLILESASTNQTSMYLCASHRGRYEQYFGPGTRLTVT.

V is TRBV24-1 and J is TRBJ2-7, with a tentative D call TRBD2 (5 bases). This CDR3 comprises 14 residues. Trimming left V 7 bases short and J 8 bases short, with 20 bases between. In germline, CDR1 is KGHDR, CDR2 SFDVKD. CDR3: CATRALAGFFQQYV. DNA of the CDR3: TGTGCCACCAGGGCTCTAGCCGGTTTTTTCCAGCAGTACGTC.

This clonotype was observed a few times. CDR3 amino acids: CASSQGGSGLLYNEQFF. Written as DNA, the CDR3 is TGTGCCAGCAGCCAGGGGGGGAGCGGGTTACTTTACAATGAGCAGTTCTTC. This rearrangement joins TRBV4-2 to TRBJ2-1; 7 nucleotides agree with TRBD2. Trimming cost V 3 bases and J 4 bases; bases outside gene matches: 12. Looked up from germline, CDR1 is LGHNA and CDR2 is YNFKEQ. This CDR3 has 17 amino acids.

The J gene is TRBJ1-2, the V gene TRBV20-1; D unclear. The CDR3 has 13 residues. The germline CDR1 and CDR2 sequences are DFQATT and SNEGSKA (reference sequence). Trimming left V 3 bases short and J 8 bases short, with 16 bases between. The CDR3 sequence is CSARSHPGGGYTF. DNA for the CDR3: TGCAGTGCTAGGTCTCACCCAGGTGGGGGCTACACCTTC.